Below are 17 T cell receptor beta chains sequenced from a single sample in a study of shared clonotypes between healthy human individuals. Only in-frame clones appear in the TCRdb table, and some are missing; sequencing was by immunoSEQ multiplex PCR. The profile covers 2 million or so clones, with approximately 95% appearing a single time and more than 0.1% taken by the ten largest. Material for sequencing was naive CD4+ T cells sorted from blood. Sample subset: CD45RA+ positively selected. Every receptor here comes from a young man in good health.

The chain is built from TRBV30 and TRBJ2-7, with 7 bases lining up with TRBD1. Germline CDR1 reads GTSNPN; CDR2 reads SVGIG (reference sequence). The CDR3 sequence is 14 residues long. V shed 5 bases and J 0 bases; nucleotides not matched to a gene: 7. CDR3 DNA: TGTGCCTGGGCCTCTGGGGACAGCTCCTACGAGCAGTACTTC. Translating it yields CAWASGDSSYEQYF.

The V and J genes are TRBV30 and TRBJ2-2; D is unclear. CDR1 GTSNPN and CDR2 SVGIG come from the germline V gene (reference sequence). V was clipped by 4 bases and J by 5 bases, with 14 bases between them. This CDR3 is 14 amino acids long. The CDR3 loop is CAWIEALRTGELFF. The CDR3 DNA reads TGTGCCTGGATCGAGGCTCTTAGGACCGGGGAGCTGTTTTTT.

This clone occurred once. This sample includes further DNA sequences coding for the same CDR3. The chain employs TRBV7-3 and TRBJ2-2; 8 bases fit TRBD1. CDR3 length: 15 residues. CDR1 and CDR2 from the germline V gene are SGHTA and FQGTGA. The junction had 6 bases not matched to a gene; V was cut back by 5 bases and J by 4 bases. The CDR3 nucleotides are TGTGCCAGCAGCCTCGGACAGGGTTCCACCGGGGAGCTGTTTTTT. Amino acid sequence: CASSLGQGSTGELFF.

This clone appeared a single time. V usage is TRBV7-2 and J usage is TRBJ2-7; 7 nucleotides agree with TRBD2. There are 14 residues in the CDR3. Germline values: CDR1 SGHTA, CDR2 FQGNSA. The V and J ends lost 3 bases and 5 bases, in that order; junction bases with no gene match: 7. The CDR3 DNA reads as TGTGCCAGCAGCTTTATGTTAGCGGGCGACGAGCAGTACTTC. It yields the protein CASSFMLAGDEQYF.

The V gene is TRBV19, the J gene TRBJ1-2, with 12 bases matching TRBD1. With V trimmed by 7 bases and J by 7 bases, 4 bases remained unmatched. Per the germline V gene, CDR1 is LNHDA and CDR2 is SQIVND (reference sequence). The CDR3 runs 13 residues. In nucleotides, the CDR3 is TGTGCCAGTAAGGGACAGGGGGCGAGTGGCTACACCTTC. Translating gives CASKGQGASGYTF.

The chain links TRBV14 to TRBJ1-4; D is possibly TRBD1 (5 bases). This CDR3 contains 14 residues. Germline CDR1 reads SGHDN; CDR2 reads FVKESK. With 0 bases removed from V and 10 bases from J, the gap between germline ends came to 12 bases. Here the CDR3 reads CASSQENRGGKLFF. The CDR3 DNA follows: TGTGCCAGCAGCCAAGAGAATCGGGGGGGAAAACTGTTTTTT. Variable domain in full (rest from reference TRBV14 and TRBJ1-4): EAGVTQFPSHSVIEKGQTVTLRCDPISGHDNLYWYRRVMGKEIKFLLHFVKESKQDESGMPNNRFLAERTGGTYSTLKVQPAELEDSGVYFCASSQENRGGKLFFGSGTQLSVL.

The V and J genes are TRBV5-1 and TRBJ1-1; D gene ambiguous. The germline V and J ends were trimmed by 3 bases and 3 bases, with 12 bases remaining between them. CDR3 length: 14 residues. Germline V gives CDR1 SGHRS, CDR2 YFSETQ. CDR3 nucleotides: TGCGCCAGCAGCTCGGAGGGTTCGGACACTGAAGCTTTCTTT. It codes for CASSSEGSDTEAFF.

This clone occurred once. The chain carries TRBV6-6 and TRBJ1-4, with TRBD1 matching 9 bases. Losses at the gene ends were 9 bases for V and 7 bases for J; bases not matched to a gene: 9. The CDR3 has 14 amino acids. Looked up from germline, CDR1 is MNHNY and CDR2 is SVGAGI (reference sequence). CDR3 coding DNA: TGTGCCAGGGATGCCGGGACAGGGCTTGAAAAACTGTTTTTT. Translated: CARDAGTGLEKLFF.

With regard to this clone: The sample has other DNA sequences that encode this CDR3 too. The chain links TRBV19 to TRBJ1-1; D not resolved. The CDR3 is made up of 14 amino acids. The V end lost 2 bases, the J end lost 0 bases, and 7 bases lay between the germline ends. CDR1 is LNHDA and CDR2 is SQIVND in the germline V gene (reference sequence). The CDR3 DNA reads TGTGCCAGTAGTATAAAAGGGTTGAACACTGAAGCTTTCTTT. This sequence encodes CASSIKGLNTEAFF.

J is TRBJ2-7 and V is TRBV9; 8 bases line up with TRBD2. The V gene end was trimmed by 0 bases and the J gene end by 6 bases; junction bases not matched to a gene: 5. The germline V gene has CDR1 SGDLS and CDR2 YYNGEE. This CDR3 region has 14 residues. The CDR3, as DNA: TGTGCCAGCAGCGTAGGCGGGGGGCGCGTCGAGCAGTACTTC. Its translation is CASSVGGGRVEQYF.

V and J are TRBV4-3 and TRBJ2-3, with 12 positions matching TRBD2. The germline CDR1 and CDR2 sequences are LGHNA and YSLEER. CDR3 length: 18 amino acids. Trimming removed 3 bases from V and 2 bases from J; junction bases left unmatched: 9. The CDR3 DNA reads TGCGCCAGCAGCCAGGGATGGGGGACTAGCGGGTTCACAGATACGCAGTATTTT. The encoded protein is CASSQGWGTSGFTDTQYF.

V gene TRBV7-3 combines with J gene TRBJ2-3, with a tentative D call TRBD2 (6 bases). V lost 5 bases and J 1 base, leaving 10 bases between the germline ends. The CDR3 has 14 residues. Germline CDR1 is SGHTA and CDR2 is FQGTGA. The CDR3, as DNA: TGTGCCAGCAGCCCTGGCGGGGGCACAGATACGCAGTATTTT. Protein sequence: CASSPGGGTDTQYF. Together with reference TRBV7-3 and TRBJ2-3, the CDR3 gives the full variable domain: GAGVSQTPSNKVTEKGKYVELRCDPISGHTALYWYRQSLGQGPEFLIYFQGTGAADDSGLPNDRFFAVRPEGSVSTLKIQRTERGDSAVYLCASSPGGGTDTQYFGPGTRLTVL.

This clone was observed a handful of times. The chain employs TRBV21-1 and TRBJ2-3; TRBD2, the table's D call, lacks a check against the DNA. TRBV21-1 is given as a pseudogene. This CDR3 comprises 15 residues. In DNA, the CDR3 is TGTGCCAGCAGCAAGGGACTAGCGGACACAGATACGCAGTATTTT. Translating gives CASSKGLADTDTQYF.

Details on this clone: Other DNA sequences in this sample translate to the same CDR3. J is TRBJ2-7 and V is TRBV6-5; 9 bases are a match to TRBD2. The ends lost 0 bases at V and 4 bases at J; junction bases unmatched: 4. Germline CDR1 reads MNHEY; CDR2 reads SVGAGI. The CDR3 runs 15 residues. The CDR3 spells CASSYSRAGGYEQYF. CDR3 nucleotides: TGTGCCAGCAGTTACTCGAGGGCGGGAGGGTACGAGCAGTACTTC.

This sequence joins TRBV5-4 and TRBJ2-1; 8 positions match TRBD2. V lost 4 bases, J lost 5 bases, and 8 bases stayed unmatched. The germline gives CDR1 SGHNT, CDR2 YYREEE (reference sequence). CDR3 length: 15 residues. The CDR3 region is CASSPGLAYDNEQFF. In nucleotides, the CDR3 is TGTGCCAGCAGCCCAGGACTAGCCTATGACAATGAGCAGTTCTTC.

The rearrangement joins TRBV28 to TRBJ2-7, with TRBD2 as a possible D gene (7 bases). Trimming cost V 8 bases and J 0 bases, with 20 bases left between them. Germline values: CDR1 MDHEN, CDR2 SYDVKM. This CDR3 comprises 16 residues. Here the CDR3 DNA reads TGTGCCAGCGGGACGAACAGGGAGGGGAGCTCCTACGAGCAGTACTTC. Translation gives CASGTNREGSSYEQYF.

V gene TRBV13 combines with J gene TRBJ1-6; no definite D call. The germline CDR1 and CDR2 sequences are PRHDT and FYEKMQ (reference sequence). The CDR3 has 16 amino acids. Trimming shortened V by 0 bases and J by 2 bases, and 8 bases separated the two germline ends. CDR3 protein: CASSLGGQPYNSPLHF. Here the CDR3 DNA reads TGTGCCAGCAGCTTAGGGGGTCAGCCCTATAATTCACCCCTCCACTTT.